Shown below are 27 T cell receptor beta chains from a single sample sequenced in a study of cytomegalovirus exposure and HLA in healthy donors. The PCR had 60 Vbeta and 13 Jbeta primers. Measured with immunoSEQ multiplex PCR; TCRdb has only the in-frame clones, and not every one. The table has about 190,000 clones, around 82% seen once. The sequencing sample was made of PBMCs. The receptors were sampled from a man between 35 and 55 years old in good health and CMV-seropositive.

The chain joins TRBV28 to TRBJ1-5; no clear D gene. There are 16 residues in the CDR3. CDR1 is MDHEN and CDR2 is SYDVKM in the germline V gene. V was pared by 3 bases and J by 1 base, with 13 bases between. CDR3 coding DNA: TGTGCCAGCAGTTTCCCCGCGGGCAGAAGCAATCAGCCCCAGCATTTT. It codes for CASSFPAGRSNQPQHF.

The chain carries TRBV25-1 and TRBJ1-2; no reliable D call. Deletions cut 5 bases from V and 4 bases from J, with 11 bases between. The CDR3 consists of 13 residues. CDR1 MGHDK and CDR2 SYGVNS come from the germline V gene. This CDR3 is CASSNPGVYGYTF. The CDR3 coding sequence is TGTGCCAGCAGTAACCCCGGAGTCTATGGCTACACCTTC.

Concerning this clone itself: A read error may produce the germline difference seen at one junction end. This rearrangement joins TRBV15 to TRBJ2-4; possible D gene TRBD2, 6 bases. Germline V gene data show CDR1 as LNHNV and CDR2 as YYDKDF (reference sequence). The CDR3 sequence is 16 residues long. The CDR3 nucleotides are TGTGCCACCAGCAGACAGGGACTGATAGCCAAAAACAGTCAGTACTTC. It is translated as CATSRQGLIAKNSQYF.

The chain combines TRBV19 with TRBJ2-1, with D perhaps TRBD2 (5 bases). CDR3 length: 16 residues. CDR1 is LNHDA and CDR2 is SQIVND in the germline V gene (reference sequence). With 4 bases removed from V and 0 bases from J, the gap between germline ends came to 13 bases. The CDR3 DNA is TGTGCCAGTAGTACGGAGCGGCAGAGCTCCTACAATGAGCAGTTCTTC. Translated: CASSTERQSSYNEQFF.

This clone was seen just once. The chain combines TRBV7-2 with TRBJ2-1; TRBD2 matches 9 bases. The ends lost 5 bases at V and 6 bases at J; junction bases unmatched: 11. Germline values: CDR1 SGHTA, CDR2 FQGNSA. The CDR3 consists of 16 residues. CDR3 sequence (DNA): TGTGCCAGCAGCCCGCCTGGCGCTAGCGGGATCAATGAGCAGTTCTTC. Residues: CASSPPGASGINEQFF.

As DNA, the CDR3 is TGTGCCAGCAGTGGCGGGATAGCGGGAGGCCGGTTCTTC. Its protein product is CASSGGIAGGRFF. This chain connects TRBV6-1 to TRBJ2-1; 10 nucleotides match TRBD2. The CDR3 spans 13 residues. The V gene's germline CDR1 is MNHNS and CDR2 SASEGT. The J segment lost 15 bases and the V segment lost 4 bases, leaving 9 bases of the junction unmatched.

The genes are TRBV5-1 and TRBJ1-1; D is possibly TRBD1 (5 bases). Trimming removed 4 bases from V and 5 bases from J, with 15 bases in between. The CDR3 covers 14 residues. Germline-derived CDR1 and CDR2 are SGHRS and YFSETQ. The CDR3 DNA reads TGCGCCAGCAGCCCGGGGGTGGGGGGAACTGAAGCTTTCTTT. Translation: CASSPGVGGTEAFF.

The V and J genes are TRBV30 and TRBJ1-5; no reliable D call. CDR1 is GTSNPN and CDR2 is SVGIG in the germline V gene (reference sequence). This CDR3 is built from 12 residues. V gave up 8 bases and J gave up 4 bases, with 12 bases separating them. The CDR3 nucleotides read TGTGCCCGCCAGGCTGGGAATCAGCCCCAGCATTTT. This encodes CARQAGNQPQHF. Full variable domain (remainder filled in from reference TRBV30 and TRBJ1-5): SQTIHQWPATLVQPVGSPLSLECTVEGTSNPNLYWYRQAAGRGLQLLFYSVGIGQISSEVPQNLSASRPQDRQFILSSKKLLLSDSGFYLCARQAGNQPQHFGDGTRLSIL.

The rearrangement uses TRBV7-2 and TRBJ1-1; a weak D match, TRBD1 (5 bases). The CDR3 consists of 14 residues. Germline loops: CDR1 SGHTA, CDR2 FQGNSA. Trimming removed 2 bases from V and 4 bases from J, with 11 bases in between. The CDR3 protein is CASSLLRDLTEAFF. DNA for the CDR3: TGTGCCAGCAGCTTATTGCGGGACCTCACTGAAGCTTTCTTT.

The genes are TRBV9 and TRBJ2-5; 11 bases align to TRBD1. J gave up 5 bases and V 5 bases, and 11 bases lay outside the gene matches. The germline V gene has CDR1 SGDLS and CDR2 YYNGEE. CDR3 length: 16 residues. The DNA of the CDR3 is TGTGCCAGCAGTGTCACTCCGGGACAGGGGGGGGAGACCCAGTACTTC. This translates into CASSVTPGQGGETQYF.

The J gene is TRBJ2-1, the V gene TRBV7-8; 7 bases line up with TRBD2. Germline V gene sequence: CDR1 SGHVS, CDR2 FQNEAQ. The CDR3 sequence is 14 residues long. The trim removed 8 bases at V and 5 bases at J, leaving 9 bases unmatched. The CDR3 here is CASLPASGNNEQFF. The CDR3 coding sequence is TGTGCCAGCCTGCCCGCCAGCGGGAACAATGAGCAGTTCTTC.

The chain recombines TRBV2 with TRBJ2-3; 7 positions match TRBD2. CDR1 and CDR2 (germline): SNHLY, FYNNEI. This CDR3 spans 15 amino acids. Germline trimming cut 4 bases from V and 4 bases from J; bases unmatched to any gene: 8. DNA for the CDR3: TGTGCCAGCAGTGGAGGACTAGGGCCAGCAGATACGCAGTATTTT. This encodes CASSGGLGPADTQYF.

This chain uses TRBV5-6 with TRBJ2-1; TRBD2 aligns across 8 bases. This CDR3 is built from 15 residues. From germline, CDR1 is SGHDT and CDR2 YYEEEE. The V gene end was trimmed by 5 bases and the J gene end by 10 bases; junction bases not matched to a gene: 14. CDR3 loop: CASSSTSGNWGEQFF. The CDR3 DNA sequence: TGTGCCAGCAGTTCAACTAGCGGCAACTGGGGGGAGCAGTTCTTC.

This chain joins TRBV19 and TRBJ2-1; 9 bases match TRBD2. The CDR3 length is 16 residues. Germline assignment: CDR1 LNHDA and CDR2 SQIVND (reference sequence). V was clipped by 2 bases and J by 4 bases; unmatched bases: 6. CDR3: CASSITASGTYNEQFF. CDR3 nucleotide sequence: TGTGCCAGTAGTATAACTGCTAGCGGGACGTACAATGAGCAGTTCTTC.

The J gene is TRBJ2-5, the V gene TRBV9; D is perhaps TRBD2 (5 bases). Germline CDR1 is SGDLS and CDR2 is YYNGEE. V was trimmed by 0 bases and J by 13 bases, leaving 16 bases between them. The CDR3 totals 13 residues. CDR3: CASSVDIGESRYF. DNA of the CDR3: TGTGCCAGCAGCGTAGATATTGGGGAGTCACGGTACTTC.

The chain is built from TRBV7-2 and TRBJ2-7; 7 bases are a match to TRBD2. Germline assignment: CDR1 SGHTA and CDR2 FQGNSA. The trim removed 1 base at V and 0 bases at J, leaving 3 bases unmatched. The CDR3 consists of 15 residues. CDR3 residues: CASSLVGGSSYEQYF. The DNA for the CDR3 is TGTGCCAGCAGCTTAGTTGGCGGGAGCTCCTACGAGCAGTACTTC.

V gene TRBV6-5 combines with J gene TRBJ2-5; 9 bases are shared with TRBD2. Germline assignment: CDR1 MNHEY and CDR2 SVGAGI. The CDR3 has 14 amino acids. Losses at the gene ends were 7 bases for V and 5 bases for J; bases not matched to a gene: 8. The CDR3 DNA is TGTGCCAGCACCGAAGGGCTAGCGGGGGAGACCCAGTACTTC. This translates into CASTEGLAGETQYF.

The genes are TRBV27 and TRBJ2-3; possibly TRBD1 for D (6 bases). There are 15 residues in the CDR3. Germline CDR1 reads MNHEY; CDR2 reads SMNVEV (reference sequence). Between the trimmed V and J ends, which lost 7 bases and 1 base, there was a span of 15 bases. This chain's CDR3 is CASKGDNLRTDTQYF. DNA for the CDR3: TGTGCCAGCAAGGGGGATAACCTACGCACAGATACGCAGTATTTT.

This rearrangement joins TRBV19 to TRBJ1-5; D is perhaps TRBD1 (6 bases). The germline gives CDR1 LNHDA, CDR2 SQIVND (reference sequence). Trimming shortened V by 9 bases and J by 0 bases, and 12 bases separated the two germline ends. The CDR3 contains 14 residues. The CDR3 protein is CASADSNSNQPQHF. The DNA for the CDR3 is TGTGCCAGCGCGGACAGTAATAGCAATCAGCCCCAGCATTTT.

About this clone: At the DNA level, this CDR3 is encoded by other sequences in the same sample as well. The chain carries TRBV30 and TRBJ1-2, with D possibly being TRBD1 (5 bases). Between the trimmed V and J ends, which lost 0 bases and 7 bases, there was a span of 6 bases. CDR3 length: 11 amino acids. The V gene's germline CDR1 is GTSNPN and CDR2 SVGIG (reference sequence). The CDR3 DNA is TGTGCCTGGAGTGTGGGGGGTGGCTACACCTTC. It codes for CAWSVGGGYTF.

The V call is TRBV7-6, the J call TRBJ1-4, with D unresolved. Germline values: CDR1 SGHVS, CDR2 FNYEAQ. V was pared by 6 bases and J by 4 bases, with 9 bases between. This CDR3 region has 13 residues. The CDR3 bases are TGTGCCAGCAGTCCACGGGTTAATGAAAAACTGTTTTTT. Protein product: CASSPRVNEKLFF. The full variable domain, in which reference TRBV7-6 and TRBJ1-4 provide the parts outside the CDR3, is GAGVSQSPRYKVTKRGQDVALRCDPISGHVSLYWYRQALGQGPEFLTYFNYEAQQDKSGLPNDRFSAERPEGSISTLTIQRTEQRDSAMYRCASSPRVNEKLFFGSGTQLSVL.

The gene calls are TRBV5-1 and TRBJ2-7, with D possibly matching TRBD2 (5 bases). This CDR3 region has 11 residues. The V gene's germline CDR1 is SGHRS and CDR2 YFSETQ. Trimming took off 4 bases at V and 4 bases at J, with 6 bases between the two ends. The CDR3 region has the DNA TGCGCCAGCAGCCGACTATACGAGCAGTACTTC. Translated: CASSRLYEQYF. The full variable domain, rest sourced from reference TRBV5-1 and TRBJ2-7, is KAGVTQTPRYLIKTRGQQVTLSCSPISGHRSVSWYQQTPGQGLQFLFEYFSETQRNKGNFPGRFSGRQFSNSRSEMNVSTLELGDSALYLCASSRLYEQYFGPGTRLTVT.

The chain employs TRBV6-5 and TRBJ2-7; 8 nucleotides agree with TRBD1. V shed 6 bases, J shed 5 bases, and the junction held 12 bases outside the gene matches. The CDR3 consists of 15 residues. Germline-derived CDR1 and CDR2 are MNHEY and SVGAGI. CDR3 amino acids: CASSTRQGFPHEQYF. CDR3 in DNA: TGTGCCAGCAGCACCCGACAGGGGTTCCCCCACGAGCAGTACTTC.

The J gene is TRBJ1-4, the V gene TRBV10-3; tentatively, D is TRBD1 (6 bases). Trimming cost V 4 bases and J 11 bases, with 20 bases left between them. The CDR3 contains 15 residues. Germline assignment: CDR1 ENHRY and CDR2 SYGVKD. CDR3 nucleotides: TGTGCCATCAGTGTTCAGGGGCCCGGGCTTGGGAAACTGTTTTTT. Its translation: CAISVQGPGLGKLFF.

The gene calls are TRBV6-5 and TRBJ2-2; TRBD2 agrees at 9 bases. V was clipped by 5 bases and J by 8 bases; unmatched bases: 6. Germline V gene lookup returns CDR1 MNHEY and CDR2 SVGAGI. The CDR3 has 14 residues. The CDR3 sequence: CASSLSGRKGELFF. The DNA for the CDR3 is TGTGCCAGCAGTCTCAGCGGGAGGAAGGGGGAGCTGTTTTTT.

The chain recombines TRBV19 with TRBJ1-2; 9 bases line up with TRBD1. After removal of 4 bases from V and 3 bases from J, the junction contained 3 bases not matched to a gene. This CDR3 has 14 residues. Germline-derived CDR1 and CDR2 are LNHDA and SQIVND (reference sequence). DNA for the CDR3: TGTGCCAGTAGTAGGACAGGGGTGGACTATGGCTACACCTTC. As protein: CASSRTGVDYGYTF. The entire variable domain, with the rest obtained from reference TRBV19 and TRBJ1-2, is as follows: DGGITQSPKYLFRKEGQNVTLSCEQNLNHDAMYWYRQDPGQGLRLIYYSQIVNDFQKGDIAEGYSVSREKKESFPLTVTSAQKNPTAFYLCASSRTGVDYGYTFGSGTRLTVV.

The CDR3 loop is CASSTRHKDYGYTF. The CDR3 nucleotides are TGTGCCAGCAGCACTCGACACAAAGACTATGGCTACACCTTC. V is TRBV9 and J is TRBJ1-2; D gene unclear. This CDR3 has 14 residues. The germline gives CDR1 SGDLS, CDR2 YYNGEE. The V and J ends lost 4 bases and 3 bases respectively, with 13 bases between them.